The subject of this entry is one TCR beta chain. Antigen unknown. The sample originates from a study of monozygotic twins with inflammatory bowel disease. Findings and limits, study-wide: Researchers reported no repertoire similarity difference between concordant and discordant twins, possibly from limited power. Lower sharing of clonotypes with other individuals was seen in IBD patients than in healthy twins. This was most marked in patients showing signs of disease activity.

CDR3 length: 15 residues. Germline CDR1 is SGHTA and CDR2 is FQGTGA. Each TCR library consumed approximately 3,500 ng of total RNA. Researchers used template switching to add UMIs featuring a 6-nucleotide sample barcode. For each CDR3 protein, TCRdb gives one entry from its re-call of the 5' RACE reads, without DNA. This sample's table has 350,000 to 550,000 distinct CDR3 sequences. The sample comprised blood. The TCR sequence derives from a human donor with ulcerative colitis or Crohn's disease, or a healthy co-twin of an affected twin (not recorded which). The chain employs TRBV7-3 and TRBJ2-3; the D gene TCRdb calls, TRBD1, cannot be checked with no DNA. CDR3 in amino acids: CASSRQGLAADTQYF.